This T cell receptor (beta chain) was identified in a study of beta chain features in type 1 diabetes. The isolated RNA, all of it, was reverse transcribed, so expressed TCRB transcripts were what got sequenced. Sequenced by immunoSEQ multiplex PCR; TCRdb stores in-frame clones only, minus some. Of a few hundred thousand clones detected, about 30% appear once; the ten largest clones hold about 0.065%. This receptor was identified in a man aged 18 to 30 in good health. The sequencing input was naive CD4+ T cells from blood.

The CDR3 protein is CASSRSGGSGNTIYF. Written as DNA, the CDR3 is TGCGCCAGCAGTCGAAGCGGAGGCTCTGGAAACACCATATATTTT. The V call is TRBV4-1, the J call TRBJ1-3; D not resolved. The germline V gene encodes CDR1 MGHRA and CDR2 YSYEKL. The CDR3 contains 15 residues. The V end lost 6 bases, the J end lost 0 bases, and 12 bases lay between the germline ends.